The clone carrying this T cell receptor (beta chain) was seen ten or more times. This sample's time point: after trial treatment. Treatment here: LDRT plus nivolumab, ipilimumab, low-dose cyclophosphamide and aspirin (RACIN trial). These data are taken from a study of low-dose radiotherapy and immunotherapy resistance in tumors. Study-level information: With fractions of 0.5 Gy given every 2 weeks, Cohort 1 accumulated a total of 6.5 Gy. Cyclophosphamide went in intravenously at 200 mg/m2 every two weeks, one day before radiation and immunotherapy.

cDNA synthesis used a TRAV/TRBV-specific primer set for both chains. With a constant-region primer and a V-primer adapter, TCRs were subjected to approximately 21 PCR cycles of amplification. In TCRdb, the reads were re-called with MiXCR into one record per CDR3 protein. The repertoire holds 45,000 or so distinct CDR3 sequences, 25% to 30% seen once, with around 10% in the top ten. The V and J ends lost 5 bases and 7 bases respectively, with 27 bases between them. The CDR3 runs to 17 residues. Germline lookup yields CDR1 MNHNS and CDR2 SASEGT. The sequence was collected from a male donor with prostate cancer. The chain combines TRBV6-1 with TRBJ2-7; D uncertain. The sample here was PBMCs, taken after low-dose radiotherapy plus immunotherapy. CDR3 amino acids: CASSYLNLLTQTYEQYF. The CDR3 nucleotides read TGTGCCAGCAGTTACCTTAATTTACTGACACAAACTTATGAGCAGTACTTC.